This TCR beta chain emerged from a study of control samples from healthy donors and cancer patients. Libraries were prepared by immunoSEQ multiplex PCR; TCRdb keeps only in-frame clonotypes and omits some of them. This table has over 150,000 clones, around 94% appearing once. Germline CDR1 is ENHRY and CDR2 is SYGVKD. The CDR3 length is 16 residues. The V gene lost 3 bases and the J gene lost 2 bases, with 17 bases spanning the gap. Input material: blood. The receptor comes from a woman under 30 in good health. The genes are TRBV10-3 and TRBJ2-7, with D perhaps matching TRBD1 (8 bases). The CDR3 DNA is TGTGCCATCAGTGACTACACACAGGGGGGGGCCTACGAGCAGTACTTC. It encodes CAISDYTQGGAYEQYF.